This T cell receptor beta chain was documented in a study of cytomegalovirus exposure and HLA in healthy donors. PCR used 60 Vbeta primers and 13 Jbeta primers. Measured with immunoSEQ multiplex PCR; TCRdb has only the in-frame clones, and not every one. The sample consists of under 100,000 clones, over 70% of them appearing once. In the case of this clone: Antigen: not known.

Germline V gene data show CDR1 as MNHEY and CDR2 as SVGAGI. This CDR3 region has 13 residues. The germline V and J ends were trimmed by 6 bases and 2 bases, with 8 bases remaining between them. Study results and caveats: In presence/absence analyses, roughly uniform sequencing depth across donors was assumed.

The J gene is TRBJ1-3, the V gene TRBV6-5; D is uncertain. The sequence was obtained from a man aged 18 to 30 in good health and CMV-seropositive. The sequencing input was PBMCs. CDR3 region: CASRLVAGNTIYF. As DNA, the CDR3 is TGTGCCAGCAGATTGGTAGCTGGAAACACCATATATTTT.